This TCR beta chain was retrieved from a study of blood T cell repertoires in COVID-19. The overall study: T cells, B-cell-depleted T cells, or PBMCs provided the cDNA or gDNA that served as material.

A few counts support this clone. Assay: immunoSEQ multiplex PCR; the TCRdb copy retains only in-frame clones and omits some. This table has 100,000 to 150,000 clones, about 81% appearing once. The germline gives CDR1 SGHTA, CDR2 FQGNSA. V gave up 4 bases and J gave up 4 bases; unmatched junction bases: 12. The CDR3 has 17 amino acids. The rearrangement uses TRBV7-2 and TRBJ2-1; 8 bases agree with TRBD2. The sequence was collected from a woman of 80 years or more with acute or convalescent COVID-19. The sequencing input was peripheral blood. The CDR3 reads CASSSQGGLAGYNEQFF. In DNA form, the CDR3 reads TGTGCCAGCAGCTCCCAGGGAGGGTTAGCGGGATACAATGAGCAGTTCTTC.